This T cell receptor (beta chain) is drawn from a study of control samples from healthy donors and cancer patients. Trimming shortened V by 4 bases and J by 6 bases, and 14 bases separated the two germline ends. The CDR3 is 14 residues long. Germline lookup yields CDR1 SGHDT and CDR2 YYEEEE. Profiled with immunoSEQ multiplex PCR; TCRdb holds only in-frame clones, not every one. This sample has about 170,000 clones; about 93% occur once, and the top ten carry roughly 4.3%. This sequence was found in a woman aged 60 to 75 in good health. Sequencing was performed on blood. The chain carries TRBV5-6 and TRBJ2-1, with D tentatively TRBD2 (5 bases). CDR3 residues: CASSDGVARNEQFF. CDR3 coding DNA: TGTGCCAGCAGCGACGGGGTGGCGCGCAATGAGCAGTTCTTC.